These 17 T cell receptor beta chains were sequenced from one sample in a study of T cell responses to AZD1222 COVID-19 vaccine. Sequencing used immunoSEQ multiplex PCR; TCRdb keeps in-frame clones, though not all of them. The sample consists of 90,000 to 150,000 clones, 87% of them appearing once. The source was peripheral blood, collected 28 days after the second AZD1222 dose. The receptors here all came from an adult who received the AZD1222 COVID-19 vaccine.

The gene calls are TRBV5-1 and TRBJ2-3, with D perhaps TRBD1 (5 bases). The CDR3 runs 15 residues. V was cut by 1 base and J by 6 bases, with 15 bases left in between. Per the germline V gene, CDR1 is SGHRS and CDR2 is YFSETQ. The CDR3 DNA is TGCGCCAGCAGCTTGTCGGGCAGCCCAGGGGATACGCAGTATTTT. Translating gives CASSLSGSPGDTQYF.

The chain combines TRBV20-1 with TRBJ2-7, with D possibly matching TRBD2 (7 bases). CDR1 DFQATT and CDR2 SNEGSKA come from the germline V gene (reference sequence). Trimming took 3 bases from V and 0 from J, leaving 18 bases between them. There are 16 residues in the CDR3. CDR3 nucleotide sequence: TGCAGTGCTAGTAGCAGGACGGGGGGCAACTCCTACGAGCAGTACTTC. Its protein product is CSASSRTGGNSYEQYF.

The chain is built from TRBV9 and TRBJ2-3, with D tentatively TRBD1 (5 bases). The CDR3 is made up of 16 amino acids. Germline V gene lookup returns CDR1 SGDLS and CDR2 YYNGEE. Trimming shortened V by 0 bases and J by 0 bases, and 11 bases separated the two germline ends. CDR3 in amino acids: CASSVEAGFSTDTQYF. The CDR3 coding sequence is TGTGCCAGCAGCGTAGAAGCAGGGTTTAGCACAGATACGCAGTATTTT.

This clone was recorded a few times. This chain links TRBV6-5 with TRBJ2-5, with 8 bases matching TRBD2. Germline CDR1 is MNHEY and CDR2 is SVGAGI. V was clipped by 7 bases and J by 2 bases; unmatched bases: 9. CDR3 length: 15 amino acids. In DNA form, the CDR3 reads TGTGCCAGCATTCGTCGGCGGGGGGCACAAGAGACCCAGTACTTC. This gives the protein CASIRRRGAQETQYF.

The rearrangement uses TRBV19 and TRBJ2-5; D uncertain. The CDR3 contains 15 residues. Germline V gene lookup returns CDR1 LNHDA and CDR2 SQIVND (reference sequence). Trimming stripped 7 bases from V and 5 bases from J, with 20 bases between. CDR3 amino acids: CASKDNILGSETQYF. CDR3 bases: TGTGCCAGTAAAGATAACATCCTAGGCAGCGAGACCCAGTACTTC.

The CDR3 DNA is TGTGCCAGCAGCTTCGAGACCCCCGGCTACGAGCAGTACTTC. Encoded protein: CASSFETPGYEQYF. This chain links TRBV7-9 with TRBJ2-7; D gene uncertain. V dropped 3 bases and J dropped 3 bases, with 12 bases sitting between them. This CDR3 has 14 residues. Germline V lookup: CDR1 SEHNR, CDR2 FQNEAQ (reference sequence).

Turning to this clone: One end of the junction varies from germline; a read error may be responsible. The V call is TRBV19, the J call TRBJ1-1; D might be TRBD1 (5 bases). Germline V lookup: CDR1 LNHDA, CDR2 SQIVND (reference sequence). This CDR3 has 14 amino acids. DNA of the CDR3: TGTGCCAGTAGTGTAGACAGCCAGAACACTGAAGCTTTCTTT. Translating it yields CASSVDSQNTEAFF.

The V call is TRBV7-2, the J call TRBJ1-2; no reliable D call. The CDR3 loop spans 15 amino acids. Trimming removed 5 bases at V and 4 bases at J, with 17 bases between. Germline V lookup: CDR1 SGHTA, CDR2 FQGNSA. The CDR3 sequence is CASSLSLGVGYGYTF. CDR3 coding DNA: TGTGCCAGCAGCCTATCTCTCGGAGTGGGCTATGGCTACACCTTC.

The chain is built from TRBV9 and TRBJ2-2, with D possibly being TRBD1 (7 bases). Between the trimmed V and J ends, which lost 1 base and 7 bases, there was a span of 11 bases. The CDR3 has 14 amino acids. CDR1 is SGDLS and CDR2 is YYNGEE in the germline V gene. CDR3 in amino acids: CASSVSGGIGELFF. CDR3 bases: TGTGCCAGCAGCGTATCAGGGGGGATCGGGGAGCTGTTTTTT.

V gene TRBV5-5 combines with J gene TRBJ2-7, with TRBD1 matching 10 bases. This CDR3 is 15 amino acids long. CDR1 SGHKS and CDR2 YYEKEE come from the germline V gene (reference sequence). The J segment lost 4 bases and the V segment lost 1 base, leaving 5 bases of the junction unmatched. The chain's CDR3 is CASSLRTGGTYEQYF. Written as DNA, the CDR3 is TGTGCCAGCAGCTTGCGGACAGGGGGGACGTACGAGCAGTACTTC.

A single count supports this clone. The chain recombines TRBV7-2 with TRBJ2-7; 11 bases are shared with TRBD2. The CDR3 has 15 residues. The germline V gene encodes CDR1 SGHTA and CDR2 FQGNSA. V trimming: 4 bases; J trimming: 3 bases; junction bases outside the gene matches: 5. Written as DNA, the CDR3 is TGTGCCAGCAGCTACAACGGACTAGCGGGCTACGAGCAGTACTTC. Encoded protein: CASSYNGLAGYEQYF.

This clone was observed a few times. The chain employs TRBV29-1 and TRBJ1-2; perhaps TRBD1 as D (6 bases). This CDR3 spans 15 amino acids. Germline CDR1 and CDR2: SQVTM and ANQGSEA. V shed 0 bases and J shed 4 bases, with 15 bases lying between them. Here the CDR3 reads CSVEDRGRGTYGYTF. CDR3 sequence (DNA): TGCAGCGTTGAAGATAGGGGCAGGGGCACCTATGGCTACACCTTC.

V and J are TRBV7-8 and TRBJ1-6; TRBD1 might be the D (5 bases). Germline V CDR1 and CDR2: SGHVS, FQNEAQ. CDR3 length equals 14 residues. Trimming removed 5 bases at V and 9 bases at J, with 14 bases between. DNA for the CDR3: TGTGCCAGCAGCACTCAGGTTGGGGGTTCACCCCTCCACTTT. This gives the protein CASSTQVGGSPLHF.

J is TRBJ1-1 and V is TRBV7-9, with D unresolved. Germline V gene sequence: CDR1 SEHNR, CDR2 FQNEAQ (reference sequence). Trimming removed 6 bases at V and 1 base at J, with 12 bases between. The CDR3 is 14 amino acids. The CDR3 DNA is TGTGCCAGCAGGCGCCCGAATGGGAACACTGAAGCTTTCTTT. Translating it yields CASRRPNGNTEAFF.

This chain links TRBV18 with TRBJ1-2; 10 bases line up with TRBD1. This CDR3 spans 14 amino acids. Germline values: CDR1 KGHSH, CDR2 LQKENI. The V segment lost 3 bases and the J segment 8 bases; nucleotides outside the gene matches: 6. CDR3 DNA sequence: TGTGCCAGCTCACCTCTCGGGACAGGGGACGGCTACACCTTC. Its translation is CASSPLGTGDGYTF.

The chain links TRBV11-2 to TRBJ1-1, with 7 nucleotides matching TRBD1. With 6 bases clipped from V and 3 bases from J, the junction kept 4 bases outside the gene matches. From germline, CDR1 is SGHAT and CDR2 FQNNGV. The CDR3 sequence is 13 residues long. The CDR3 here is CASRRQGYTEAFF. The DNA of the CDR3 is TGTGCCAGCAGAAGACAGGGCTACACTGAAGCTTTCTTT.

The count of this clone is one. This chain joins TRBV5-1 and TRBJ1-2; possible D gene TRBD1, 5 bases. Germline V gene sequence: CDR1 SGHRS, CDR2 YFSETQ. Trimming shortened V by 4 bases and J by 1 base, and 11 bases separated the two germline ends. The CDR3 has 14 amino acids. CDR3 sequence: CASSPRDGNYGYTF. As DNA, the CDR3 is TGCGCCAGCAGCCCCCGGGACGGTAACTATGGCTACACCTTC.